This is a list of T cell receptor beta chains from one sample in a study of CD8+ T cells in alopecia areata. Assay: immunoSEQ multiplex PCR; the TCRdb copy retains only in-frame clones and omits some. The sample includes around 190,000 clones, about 56% seen only once; the top ten take around 5%. The sequencing sample was made of CD8+ T cells sorted from blood. The receptors were sampled from a human donor in good health. The CDR3 runs from the conserved cysteine through the conserved F or W. D genes are given only for firm matches. Expanded clones are given a class, and other clones once, few, many or no size at all.

TRBV4-1	TRBJ1-4	TRBD1	-	TGCGCCAGCAGCCAAGGGACAGGGCAGGAAAAACTGTTTTTT	CASSQGTGQEKLFF
TRBV5-1	TRBJ2-7	-	-	TGCGCCAGCAGCGGGACGACCCCGAACGAGCAGTACTTC	CASSGTTPNEQYF
TRBV5-1	TRBJ2-7	-	few	TGCGCCAGCAGCTTGGACCAAGGACCCAACTACGAGCAGTACTTC	CASSLDQGPNYEQYF
TRBV29-1	TRBJ2-7	-	few	TGCAGCGCCGGGGCCTTGGGCTACGAGCAGTACTTC	CSAGALGYEQYF
TRBV4-1	TRBJ2-1	TRBD2	-	TGCGCCAGCAGCCTAGCGGGGGGTTACAATGAGCAGTTCTTC	CASSLAGGYNEQFF
TRBV5-1	TRBJ2-1	TRBD2	-	TGCGCCAGCAGTCTGGAGCCTAGCGGGGGGTACAATGAGCAGTTCTTC	CASSLEPSGGYNEQFF
TRBV25-1	TRBJ1-1	TRBD1	few	TGTGCCAGCAGTGAGGACAGGGGAAGGTCCACTGAAGCTTTCTTT	CASSEDRGRSTEAFF
TRBV4-1	TRBJ1-1	TRBD1	-	TGCGCCAGCAGCCACCTCCAGGGACAGGGCGGTAGGTTCAACACTGAAGCTTTCTTT	CASSHLQGQGGRFNTEAFF
TRBV6-5	TRBJ2-5	-	-	TGTGCCAGCAGTCCCGACGAAGAGACCCAGTACTTC	CASSPDEETQYF
TRBV15	TRBJ2-7	-	-	TGTGCCACCAGCAGAGATCGGCCGGGCTACGAGCAGTACTTC	CATSRDRPGYEQYF
TRBV7-6	TRBJ1-1	TRBD1	-	TGTGCCAGCAGCTTAGTCCCGACAGGGGAGAACACTGAAGCTTTCTTT	CASSLVPTGENTEAFF
TRBV19	TRBJ1-2	-	-	TGTGCCAGTAGTAACGAGGGCTACTATGGCTACACCTTC	CASSNEGYYGYTF
TRBV7-9	TRBJ1-1	-	-	TGTGCCAGCAGCTCCAATCCGGGACGGCTTGAAGCTTTCTTT	CASSSNPGRLEAFF
TRBV6-1	TRBJ2-7	-	-	TGTGCCAGCAGAGAGTACGAGCAGTACTTC	CASREYEQYF
TRBV9	TRBJ1-1	-	-	TGTGCCAGCAGCGTATACCCGAACACTGAAGCTTTCTTT	CASSVYPNTEAFF
TRBV18	TRBJ2-5	TRBD2	-	TGTGCCAGCGGGACTAGCGGACCCCAAGAGACCCAGTACTTC	CASGTSGPQETQYF
TRBV29-1	TRBJ1-1	-	few	TGCAGCGTTGAAGATTTCCAGGGTAGGAACACTGAAGCTTTCTTT	CSVEDFQGRNTEAFF
TRBV4-2	TRBJ1-5	TRBD1	few	TGTGCCAGCAGCCAAGAGATGACAGGGTCCGCCAATAGCAATCAGCCCCAGCATTTT	CASSQEMTGSANSNQPQHF
TRBV6-5	TRBJ1-1	-	-	TGTGCCAGCAGTTACCACAGAACCACTGAAGCTTTCTTT	CASSYHRTTEAFF
TRBV29-1	TRBJ2-5	-	-	TGCAGCGTTGTTGGGACACTTCAAGAGACCCAGTACTTC	CSVVGTLQETQYF
TRBV7-6	TRBJ2-1	-	-	TGTGCCAGCAGCTTACCCAGGGCAGCTGAGCAGTTCTTC	CASSLPRAAEQFF
TRBV27	TRBJ2-6	TRBD2	-	TGTGCCAGCAGTCCCCGCGGGGGGCTTGGGGCCAACGTCCTGACTTTC	CASSPRGGLGANVLTF
TRBV29-1	TRBJ2-5	TRBD1	-	TGCAGCGCTTGGACAGGGGGCGAGGAGACCCAGTACTTC	CSAWTGGEETQYF
TRBV9	TRBJ1-1	TRBD1	-	TGTGCCAGCAGCGTCCGGGACAGCCTGAACACTGAAGCTTTCTTT	CASSVRDSLNTEAFF
TRBV6-1	TRBJ2-1	-	-	TGTGCCAGCAGTCCGAGCGGGCTTTCCTACAATGAGCAGTTCTTC	CASSPSGLSYNEQFF
TRBV25-1	TRBJ2-7	-	-	TGTGCCAGCAGTGACAGCTCCTACGAGCAGTACTTC	CASSDSSYEQYF
TRBV7-2	TRBJ2-7	TRBD2	-	TGTGCCAGCAGCTTATCGGGACTAGCGGCCTACGAGCAGTACTTC	CASSLSGLAAYEQYF
TRBV18	TRBJ2-7	-	few	TGTGCCAGCTCACCTCGGCAGGGGAGTAACGAGCAGTACTTC	CASSPRQGSNEQYF
TRBV29-1	TRBJ1-4	-	few	TGCAGCGTCGCTATTTACACCCGGGGGGGCGAAAAACTGTTTTTT	CSVAIYTRGGEKLFF
TRBV6-5	TRBJ2-5	-	-	TGTGCCAGCCATAGTTTCCACTGGGGGGAGACCCAGTACTTC	CASHSFHWGETQYF
TRBV27	TRBJ2-7	-	once	TGTGCCAGCAGTCTATCATGGGTTGGGTACGAGCAGTACTTC	CASSLSWVGYEQYF
TRBV29-1	TRBJ1-1	TRBD1	-	TGCAGCTCTTGGACAGGAACTGACACTGAAGCTTTCTTT	CSSWTGTDTEAFF
TRBV5-1	TRBJ1-1	-	-	TGCGCCAGCAGCTTGGAGGTGAACACTGAAGCTTTCTTT	CASSLEVNTEAFF
TRBV10-2	TRBJ2-2	-	few	TGCGCCAGCAGACTCCCGGGTGGGGAGCTGTTTTTT	CASRLPGGELFF
TRBV5-4	TRBJ1-2	-	-	TGTGCCAGCAGCCTGACAGCGAACTATGGCTACACCTTC	CASSLTANYGYTF
TRBV4-1	TRBJ2-7	-	-	TGCGCCAGCAGCCAAGGTTTCTCCTACGAGCAGTACTTC	CASSQGFSYEQYF
TRBV10-2	TRBJ2-5	-	-	TGCGCCAGCAGCCCCGGCCCCGTGGGAGAGACCCAGTACTTC	CASSPGPVGETQYF
TRBV30	TRBJ2-7	-	-	TGTGCCTGGAGTTGGGCGATTTCCTACGAGCAGTACTTC	CAWSWAISYEQYF
TRBV15	TRBJ1-2	-	few	TGTGCCACCAGCAAGGCGGGGTGGGAAGGCTACACCTTC	CATSKAGWEGYTF
TRBV7-9	TRBJ1-1	TRBD1	-	TGTGCCAGCAGCCCCTCGGACAGGGCTAACACTGAAGCTTTCTTT	CASSPSDRANTEAFF
TRBV4-1	TRBJ1-1	-	-	TGCGCCAGCAGCCGAGCAACCCCACAGCGGAACACTGAAGCTTTCTTT	CASSRATPQRNTEAFF
TRBV30	TRBJ2-1	TRBD1	-	TGTGCCCAGAAAGGCGGGACAGGGGTCCATGAGCAGTTCTTC	CAQKGGTGVHEQFF
TRBV4-1	TRBJ1-4	-	-	TGCGCCAGCAGCCAAGTCATCAGCTCGGGTGATGAAAAACTGTTTTTT	CASSQVISSGDEKLFF
TRBV10-3	TRBJ1-5	-	few	TGTGCCATCAGTGATGAGGGGGGACAAAAGCCCCAGCATTTT	CAISDEGGQKPQHF
TRBV4-1	TRBJ1-6	-	-	TGCGCCAGCAGCCCTCCCAGCAAGGGCTATAATTCACCCCTCCACTTT	CASSPPSKGYNSPLHF
TRBV9	TRBJ1-1	-	-	TGTGCCAGCAGCGTAGGCGGGAGCACTGAAGCTTTCTTT	CASSVGGSTEAFF
TRBV5-1	TRBJ2-7	TRBD1	-	TGCGCCAGCAGCGCTGGACAGGGTAGTTCTCCCTACGAGCAGTACTTC	CASSAGQGSSPYEQYF
TRBV5-1	TRBJ2-1	-	-	TGCGCCAGCAGCTTGGAGGTACAGACGGTTAATGAGCAGTTCTTC	CASSLEVQTVNEQFF
TRBV6-5	TRBJ1-2	-	-	TGTGCCAGCAGCCCCGGGGCCTCCGACGGCTACACCTTC	CASSPGASDGYTF